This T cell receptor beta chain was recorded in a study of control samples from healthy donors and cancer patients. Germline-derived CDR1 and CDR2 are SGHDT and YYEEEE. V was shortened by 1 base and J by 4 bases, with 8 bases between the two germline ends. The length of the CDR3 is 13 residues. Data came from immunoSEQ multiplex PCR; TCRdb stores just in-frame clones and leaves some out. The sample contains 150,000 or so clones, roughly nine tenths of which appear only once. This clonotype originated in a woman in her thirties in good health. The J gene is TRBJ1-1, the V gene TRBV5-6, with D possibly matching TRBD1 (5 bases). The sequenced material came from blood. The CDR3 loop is CASSLWGGTEAFF. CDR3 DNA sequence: TGTGCCAGCAGCTTGTGGGGGGGCACTGAAGCTTTCTTT.